The 16 T cell receptor beta chains in this list originate from one sample, sequenced in a study of post-analysis software for immune sequencing data. Unique-molecular-identifier-tagged TCR beta cDNA libraries were used. TCRdb used MiXCR to reprocess the PCR reads, holding one entry per CDR3 protein. In the table there are roughly 650,000 distinct CDR3 sequences, approximately 59% of which are singletons. Antigens for these TCRs are unknown. Findings and caveats of the study: Patients showed TRBV5-6, TRBV5-1 and TRBV20-1 among four to six TRBV segments more frequent than in controls.

The material sequenced was blood. The receptors stem from a girl between 2 and 10 years old with multiple sclerosis.

This clonotype came up a few times. This sequence joins TRBV7-9 and TRBJ2-1; D ambiguous. The V end was cut by 8 bases, the J end by 6 bases, with 23 bases between. CDR1 SEHNR and CDR2 FQNEAQ come from the germline V gene (reference sequence). The CDR3 spans 16 residues. CDR3 DNA sequence: TGTGCCAGCCCTCTTAATGACCCCAGGCCGATCAATGAGCAGTTCTTC. Its protein product is CASPLNDPRPINEQFF.

This clonotype has only one observation. V usage is TRBV7-8 and J usage is TRBJ2-4; D tentatively reads TRBD1 or TRBD2 (5 bases each). Trimming cost V 0 bases and J 9 bases, with 9 bases left between them. Germline V gene data show CDR1 as SGHVS and CDR2 as FQNEAQ. The CDR3 is 13 residues long. For the CDR3, the DNA is TGTGCCAGCAGCTTAGCGGGGACCCCCATTCAGTACTTC. Its protein is CASSLAGTPIQYF.

The CDR3 DNA is TGCGCCAGCAGCTTGGGTTTGGGTCAGCCGAATACTGAAGCTTTCTTT. Translation gives CASSLGLGQPNTEAFF. This rearrangement joins TRBV5-1 to TRBJ1-1; D gene ambiguous. The CDR3 length is 16 residues. The germline V and J ends were trimmed by 0 bases and 5 bases, with 17 bases remaining between them. CDR1 is SGHRS and CDR2 is YFSETQ in the germline V gene. Supplemented by reference TRBV5-1 and TRBJ1-1, the full variable domain reads KAGVTQTPRYLIKTRGQQVTLSCSPISGHRSVSWYQQTPGQGLQFLFEYFSETQRNKGNFPGRFSGRQFSNSRSEMNVSTLELGDSALYLCASSLGLGQPNTEAFFGQGTRLTVV.

In its sample, this clonotype was seen once. The CDR3 loop is CASSLAPTSMGYEQYF. The CDR3 coding sequence is TGCGCCAGCAGCTTGGCCCCGACTTCGATGGGATACGAGCAGTACTTC. The V and J genes are TRBV5-1 and TRBJ2-7; D is ambiguous. Germline CDR1 is SGHRS and CDR2 is YFSETQ. Trimming stripped 0 bases from V and 4 bases from J, with 17 bases between. The CDR3 is 16 amino acids.

V gene TRBV6-1 combines with J gene TRBJ2-1, with TRBD1 as a possible D gene (5 bases). CDR1 is MNHNS, CDR2 SASEGT, per germline. The CDR3 sequence is 13 residues long. V lost 8 bases and J 6 bases, leaving 14 bases between the germline ends. The CDR3 DNA follows: TGTGCCAGCCCGGACGGAGACAGCAATGAGCAGTTCTTC. Its protein product is CASPDGDSNEQFF.

This clonotype was found a few times. The V and J genes are TRBV24-1 and TRBJ2-3; D remains unclear. Germline CDR1 reads KGHDR; CDR2 reads SFDVKD. The length of the CDR3 is 13 residues. V was clipped by 9 bases and J by 1 base, with 10 bases between them. This CDR3 is CATAGLGTDTQYF. The CDR3 nucleotides read TGTGCCACCGCCGGGTTGGGCACAGATACGCAGTATTTT.

The V gene is TRBV7-2, the J gene TRBJ1-1; D is possibly TRBD1 (6 bases). The CDR3 is 13 amino acids. CDR1 and CDR2 from the germline V gene are SGHTA and FQGNSA. The V end was cut by 5 bases, the J end by 5 bases, with 12 bases between. The CDR3 protein is CASSPKGVTEAFF. DNA for the CDR3: TGTGCCAGCAGCCCGAAGGGGGTAACTGAAGCTTTCTTT.

In nucleotides, the CDR3 is TGTGCCATCAGTGATTACGTACCTCCGTCTTTCTTT. Its translation: CAISDYVPPSFF. The chain joins TRBV10-3 to TRBJ1-1; D unclear. The CDR3 sequence is 12 residues long. Trimming cost V 3 bases and J 12 bases, with 14 bases left between them. Germline V lookup: CDR1 ENHRY, CDR2 SYGVKD.

This clonotype has only a few counts. The V gene is TRBV12-3 or TRBV12-4, the J gene TRBJ1-1, with D perhaps TRBD1 (6 bases). Trimming took 3 bases from V and 7 from J, leaving 9 bases between them. The CDR3 sequence is 12 residues long. The CDR3 sequence: CASSLTGDEAFF. In nucleotides, the CDR3 is TGTGCCAGCAGTTTGACAGGTGATGAAGCTTTCTTT.

The genes are TRBV3-1 and TRBJ1-2; possibly TRBD1 for D (5 bases). CDR3 size: 17 residues. The ends were cut back, 1 base at V and 2 bases at J, with 17 bases in the middle. From germline, CDR1 is LGHDT and CDR2 YNNKEL (reference sequence). The CDR3 spells CASSQGFSGHRNYGYTF. Written as DNA, the CDR3 is TGTGCCAGCAGCCAAGGGTTTTCGGGGCATCGAAACTATGGCTACACCTTC.

The chain is built from TRBV10-3 and TRBJ2-2, with 9 bases lining up with TRBD1. The junction had 7 bases not matched to a gene; V was cut back by 6 bases and J by 2 bases. This CDR3 region has 16 residues. From germline, CDR1 is ENHRY and CDR2 SYGVKD. Here the CDR3 DNA reads TGTGCCATCAGGCCGACAGGGGGACACAACACCGGGGAGCTGTTTTTT. The encoded protein is CAIRPTGGHNTGELFF.

The chain joins TRBV12-3 or TRBV12-4 to TRBJ1-3; D possibly corresponds to TRBD1 (5 bases). The CDR3 loop spans 13 amino acids. Trimming pared 3 bases from V and 7 bases from J, leaving 10 bases between. In DNA, the CDR3 is TGTGCCAGCAGTTTCGGGGGGGACAACACCATATATTTT. Translation gives CASSFGGDNTIYF.

The chain's CDR3 is CASSVGTGINYGYTF. Here the CDR3 DNA reads TGTGCCAGCAGCGTCGGGACAGGAATCAACTATGGCTACACCTTC. This chain uses TRBV11-2 with TRBJ1-2, with 8 bases matching TRBD1. Looked up from germline, CDR1 is SGHAT and CDR2 is FQNNGV. V lost 5 bases to trimming and J lost 2 bases; unmatched junction nucleotides: 7. The CDR3 is made up of 15 amino acids.

This chain uses TRBV18 with TRBJ2-5, with D unresolved. The DNA end lines up better with TRBJ2-7; the J call may be wrong. Germline V gene data show CDR1 as KGHSH and CDR2 as LQKENI. This CDR3 contains 13 residues. Here the CDR3 reads CASSPPFAFEQYF. The DNA for the CDR3 is TGTGCCAGCTCACCTCCGTTTGCATTCGAGCAGTACTTC.

The rearrangement uses TRBV6-2 or TRBV6-3 and TRBJ1-5; no clear D gene. V lost 8 bases and J lost 0, with 20 bases in between. The CDR3 contains 17 residues. Germline V lookup: CDR1 MNHEY, CDR2 SVGEGT. As DNA, the CDR3 is TGTGCCAGCGCAAGCCAGGTAAACACCTATAGCAATCAGCCCCAGCATTTT. Its translation: CASASQVNTYSNQPQHF.

The rearrangement links TRBV27 to TRBJ2-1, with D perhaps TRBD1 (5 bases). V dropped 4 bases and J dropped 1 base, with 8 bases sitting between them. The CDR3 has 14 residues. CDR1 is MNHEY and CDR2 is SMNVEV in the germline V gene (reference sequence). DNA for the CDR3: TGTGCCAGCAGTTCCAGGGAATCCTACAATGAGCAGTTCTTC. Translation: CASSSRESYNEQFF.